The TCR beta chain described here comes from a study of identical twins. Study findings and constraints: Modeled out-of-frame TCR alpha sharing in monozygotic twins fell below observed levels.

In the case of this clonotype: Antigen specificity is unknown.

Template switching added a universal primer site, and cDNA bore unique molecular identifiers. Via MiXCR, TCRdb re-called the 5' RACE reads, giving one row per CDR3 protein. The sample yields about 460,000 distinct CDR3 sequences, 12% to 15% seen once. The same data also contributed to another study, on yellow fever vaccine responses in identical twins.

This TCR was sampled from a woman aged 18-29 years in good health. Sequenced material: CD4+ T cells sorted from blood.

CDR3 loop: CASWSVPGTDTQYF. CDR3 nucleotide sequence: TGCGCCAGCTGGAGCGTGCCGGGCACAGATACGCAGTATTTT. This chain links TRBV5-1 with TRBJ2-3; the D is unclear. Trimming pared 7 bases from V and 1 base from J, leaving 13 bases between. The CDR3 sequence is 14 residues long. The germline CDR1 and CDR2 sequences are SGHRS and YFSETQ. The full variable domain, completed using reference TRBV5-1 and TRBJ2-3, is KAGVTQTPRYLIKTRGQQVTLSCSPISGHRSVSWYQQTPGQGLQFLFEYFSETQRNKGNFPGRFSGRQFSNSRSEMNVSTLELGDSALYLCASWSVPGTDTQYFGPGTRLTVL.